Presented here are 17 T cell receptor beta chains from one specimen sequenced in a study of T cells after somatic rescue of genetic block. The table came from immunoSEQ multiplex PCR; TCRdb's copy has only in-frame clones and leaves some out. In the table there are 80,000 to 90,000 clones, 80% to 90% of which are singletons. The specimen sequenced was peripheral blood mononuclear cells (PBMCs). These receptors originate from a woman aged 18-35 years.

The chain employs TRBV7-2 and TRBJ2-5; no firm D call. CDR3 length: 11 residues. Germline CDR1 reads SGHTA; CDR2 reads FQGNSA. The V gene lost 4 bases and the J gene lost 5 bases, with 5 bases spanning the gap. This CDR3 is CASSSRETQYF. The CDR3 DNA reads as TGTGCCAGCAGCTCCAGGGAGACCCAGTACTTC. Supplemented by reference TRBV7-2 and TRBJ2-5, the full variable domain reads GAGVSQSPSNKVTEKGKDVELRCDPISGHTALYWYRQSLGQGLEFLIYFQGNSAPDKSGLPSDRFSAERTGGSVSTLTIQRTQQEDSAVYLCASSSRETQYFGPGTRLLVL.

CDR3 residues: CAWRAVGRRTGELFF. The CDR3 nucleotides are TGTGCCTGGAGGGCGGTTGGGCGCCGCACCGGGGAGCTGTTTTTT. V is TRBV30 and J is TRBJ2-2; D is uncertain. V lost 3 bases and J lost 4, with 15 bases in between. CDR1 and CDR2 (germline): GTSNPN, SVGIG (reference sequence). The length of the CDR3 is 15 residues.

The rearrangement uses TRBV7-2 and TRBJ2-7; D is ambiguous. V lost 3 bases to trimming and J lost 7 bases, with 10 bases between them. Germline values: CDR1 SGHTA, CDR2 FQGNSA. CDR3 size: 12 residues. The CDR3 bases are TGTGCCAGCAGCTTGAGTCCGCGGGAGCAGTACTTC. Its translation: CASSLSPREQYF.

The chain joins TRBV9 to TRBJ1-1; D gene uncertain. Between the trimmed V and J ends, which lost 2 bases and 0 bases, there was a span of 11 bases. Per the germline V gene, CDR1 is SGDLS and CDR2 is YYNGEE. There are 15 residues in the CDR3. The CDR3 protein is CASSVGSWVNTEAFF. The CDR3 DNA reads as TGTGCCAGCAGCGTGGGGAGTTGGGTGAACACTGAAGCTTTCTTT.

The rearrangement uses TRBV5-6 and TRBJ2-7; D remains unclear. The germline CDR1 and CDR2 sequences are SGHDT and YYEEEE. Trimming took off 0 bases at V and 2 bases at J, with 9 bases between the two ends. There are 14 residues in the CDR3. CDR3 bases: TGTGCCAGCAGCTTGGCTGCAAACCCCTACGAGCAGTACTTC. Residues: CASSLAANPYEQYF.

CDR3 sequence: CASSYGQSGNQPQHF. CDR3 nucleotides: TGTGCCAGCAGTTACGGCCAGTCGGGCAATCAGCCCCAGCATTTT. The chain links TRBV6-6 to TRBJ1-5; D gene uncertain. The CDR3 length is 15 residues. Trimming took 2 bases from V and 2 from J, leaving 10 bases between them. Germline V lookup: CDR1 MNHNY, CDR2 SVGAGI (reference sequence).

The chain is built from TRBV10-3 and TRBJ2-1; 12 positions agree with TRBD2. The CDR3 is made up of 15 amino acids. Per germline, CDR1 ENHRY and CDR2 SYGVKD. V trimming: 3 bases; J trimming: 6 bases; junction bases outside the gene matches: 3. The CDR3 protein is CAISELGLAGNEQFF. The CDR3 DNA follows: TGTGCCATCAGTGAACTGGGACTAGCGGGCAATGAGCAGTTCTTC.

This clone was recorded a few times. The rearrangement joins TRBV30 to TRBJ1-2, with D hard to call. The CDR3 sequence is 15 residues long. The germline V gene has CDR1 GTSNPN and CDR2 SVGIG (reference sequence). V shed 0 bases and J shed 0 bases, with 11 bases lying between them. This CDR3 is CAWSVRWTANYGYTF. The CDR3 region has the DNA TGTGCCTGGAGTGTACGGTGGACCGCTAACTATGGCTACACCTTC. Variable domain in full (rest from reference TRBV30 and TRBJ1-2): SQTIHQWPATLVQPVGSPLSLECTVEGTSNPNLYWYRQAAGRGLQLLFYSVGIGQISSEVPQNLSASRPQDRQFILSSKKLLLSDSGFYLCAWSVRWTANYGYTFGSGTRLTVV.

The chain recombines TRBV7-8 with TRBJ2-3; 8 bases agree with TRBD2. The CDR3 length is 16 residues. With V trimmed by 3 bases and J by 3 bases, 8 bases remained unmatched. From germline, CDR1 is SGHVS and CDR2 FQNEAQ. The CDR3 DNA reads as TGTGCCAGCAGCTTTGGAGCGGGAGTGACTACAGATACGCAGTATTTT. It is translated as CASSFGAGVTTDTQYF.

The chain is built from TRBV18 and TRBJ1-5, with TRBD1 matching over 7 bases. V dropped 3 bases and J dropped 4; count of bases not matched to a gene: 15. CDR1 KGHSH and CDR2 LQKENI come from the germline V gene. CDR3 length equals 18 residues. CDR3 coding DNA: TGTGCCAGCTCACCGAGGGGGAAGACAGGGTCTGGAAATCAGCCCCAGCATTTT. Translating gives CASSPRGKTGSGNQPQHF.

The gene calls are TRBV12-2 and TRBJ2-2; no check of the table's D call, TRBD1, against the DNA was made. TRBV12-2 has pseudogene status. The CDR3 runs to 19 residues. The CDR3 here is CARLILGAGQGRGTGELFF. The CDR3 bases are TGTGCAAGACTCATTTTAGGAGCGGGACAGGGCCGGGGCACCGGGGAGCTGTTTTTT.

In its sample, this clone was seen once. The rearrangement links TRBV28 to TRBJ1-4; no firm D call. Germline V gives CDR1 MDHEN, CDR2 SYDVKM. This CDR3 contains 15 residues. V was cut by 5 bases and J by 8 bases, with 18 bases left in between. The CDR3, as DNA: TGTGCCAGCAGTCCATCGGAGCCTATTCGGGAAAAACTGTTTTTT. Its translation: CASSPSEPIREKLFF.

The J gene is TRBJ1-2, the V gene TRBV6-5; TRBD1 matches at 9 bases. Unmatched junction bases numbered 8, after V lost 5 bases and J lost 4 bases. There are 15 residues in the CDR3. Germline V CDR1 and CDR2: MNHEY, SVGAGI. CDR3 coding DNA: TGTGCCAGCAGTAGAGACAGGGGGAGTATCTATGGCTACACCTTC. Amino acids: CASSRDRGSIYGYTF.

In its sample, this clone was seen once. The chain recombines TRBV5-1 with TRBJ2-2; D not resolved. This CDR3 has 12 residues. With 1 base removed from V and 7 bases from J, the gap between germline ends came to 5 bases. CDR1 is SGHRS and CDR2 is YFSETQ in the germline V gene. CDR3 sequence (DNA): TGCGCCAGCAGCTTGCCATACGGGGAGCTGTTTTTT. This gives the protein CASSLPYGELFF.

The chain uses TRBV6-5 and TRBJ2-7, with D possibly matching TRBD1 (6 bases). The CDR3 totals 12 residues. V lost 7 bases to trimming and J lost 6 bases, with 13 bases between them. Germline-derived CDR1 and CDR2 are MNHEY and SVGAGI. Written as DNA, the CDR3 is TGTGCCAGCACCGAAGGCAGGGGCGAGCAGTACTTC. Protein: CASTEGRGEQYF.

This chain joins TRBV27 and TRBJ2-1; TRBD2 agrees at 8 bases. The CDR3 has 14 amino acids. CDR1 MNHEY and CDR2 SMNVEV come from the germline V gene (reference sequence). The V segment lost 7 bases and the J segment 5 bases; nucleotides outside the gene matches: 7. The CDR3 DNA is TGTGCCAGCAACATAGCGGGGCTGAACAATGAGCAGTTCTTC. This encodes CASNIAGLNNEQFF.

CDR3 region: CASSLAWGARMSEQYF. CDR3 sequence (DNA): TGTGCCAGCAGCTTGGCCTGGGGGGCCCGCATGAGTGAGCAGTACTTC. This rearrangement joins TRBV5-4 to TRBJ2-7, with D possibly being TRBD1 or TRBD2 (6 bases each). V lost 0 bases, J lost 7 bases, and 20 bases lay in between. The CDR3 has 16 residues. CDR1 and CDR2 (germline): SGHNT, YYREEE (reference sequence).